This is a list of T cell receptor beta chains from one sample in a study of naive and memory T cell subsets. TCRdb reprocessed the UMI-ligation and nested PCR reads with MiXCR, giving one entry per CDR3 protein. The sample comprises about 90,000 distinct CDR3 sequences, roughly 7% of which are singletons, and around 1.6% rests with the top ten. Specimen: central memory CD4+ T cells from blood. The receptors stem from a human donor in good health. CDR3s include the opening cysteine and the closing phenylalanine or tryptophan. A D gene is named only where the DNA matches it firmly. Expanded clones get a size class; other rows say once, few or many, or leave the size out.

size	V	D	J	DNA	CDR3
many	TRBV4-2	TRBD1	TRBJ2-7	TGTGCCAGCAGCCTAAGGACAGGGGGATCCTACGAGCAGTACTTC	CASSLRTGGSYEQYF
many	TRBV18	TRBD1	TRBJ1-6	TGTGCCAGCTCGCCGATAACTGCAACAGGGGATTCACCCCTCCACTTT	CASSPITATGDSPLHF
many	TRBV4-3	NA	TRBJ2-7	TGCGCCAGCAGCCAAGCATTCGTCCCGGGGGCGCGTTTATACGAGCAGTACTTC	CASSQAFVPGARLYEQYF
many	TRBV5-1	NA	TRBJ2-7	TGCGCCAGCAGCTTGGTGGTTCAGCCCTACGAGCAGTACTTC	CASSLVVQPYEQYF
many	TRBV6-6	NA	TRBJ1-5	TGTGCCAGCAGGAGACCCGGAAGCAATCAGCCCCAGCATTTT	CASRRPGSNQPQHF
many	TRBV6-1	TRBD1	TRBJ1-5	TGTGCCAGCGAGACAGGGGGGGGCCAGCCCCAGCATTTT	CASETGGGQPQHF
many	TRBV12-3/TRBV12-4	NA	TRBJ1-6	TGTGCCAGCAGTTTCCCGGTAGATAATTCACCCCTCCACTTT	CASSFPVDNSPLHF
NA	TRBV6-2/TRBV6-3	NA	TRBJ1-5	TGTGCCAGCAGTTACGGCAGCTGGGGGGGTCAGCCCCAGCATTTT	CASSYGSWGGQPQHF
few	TRBV7-2	NA	TRBJ2-7	TGTGCCAGCAGCTTAGGGGCGGTGCAGAGAGCCTCCGAGCAGTACTTC	CASSLGAVQRASEQYF
NA	TRBV24-1	NA	TRBJ2-1	TGTGCCACCAGTGATTTGGTGGGAGGTGCCTACAATGAGCAGTTCTTC	CATSDLVGGAYNEQFF
few	TRBV4-2	TRBD2	TRBJ2-5	TGTGCCAGCAGCCAAGTAGCGGGGGGCCAAGAGACCCAGTACTTC	CASSQVAGGQETQYF
few	TRBV11-3	TRBD2	TRBJ2-5	TGTGCCAGCAGCCGTACTAGCGGCCAAGAGACCCAGTACTTC	CASSRTSGQETQYF
NA	TRBV7-2	NA	TRBJ2-6	TGTGCCAGCAGCTTACCAGGGGTATCGATCGTCCTGACTTTC	CASSLPGVSIVLTF
many	TRBV6-2/TRBV6-3	NA	TRBJ2-3	TGTGCCAGCACCGTACGTGAGAGACGGGGAGCGCAGTATTTT	CASTVRERRGAQYF
many	TRBV29-1	TRBD2	TRBJ2-1	TGCAGCGTTCTAGCGGGAGGCCACAATGAGCAGTTCTTC	CSVLAGGHNEQFF
NA	TRBV11-3	TRBD2	TRBJ2-1	TGTGCCAGCAGCTGGGTCACGGAAAGCGGGATACCCCATGAGCAGTTCTTC	CASSWVTESGIPHEQFF
NA	TRBV20-1	NA	TRBJ1-2	TGCAGTGCTAGTACAGGCCGAGCAGGGAATGGCTACACCTTC	CSASTGRAGNGYTF
few	TRBV5-1	NA	TRBJ2-5	TGCGCCAGCAGCTTCGTCACCCAAGAGACCCAGTACTTC	CASSFVTQETQYF
few	TRBV20-1	TRBD1	TRBJ2-4	TGCAGTGCTGGCAGCCGGGACAGGGGAAGAGCCGGGGAGTACTTC	CSAGSRDRGRAGEYF
NA	TRBV7-8	NA	TRBJ1-4	TGTGCCAGCAGCTCGAACACCGGGACGGCGGCTGAAAAACTGTTTTTT	CASSSNTGTAAEKLFF
many	TRBV28	NA	TRBJ1-6	TGTGCCAGCAGTCCCCCGCACACAGGTGGTGGGTCACCCCTCCACTTT	CASSPPHTGGGSPLHF
few	TRBV20-1	NA	TRBJ2-1	TGCAGTGCTCGGGCCGGTAGAACCCCGTACAATGAGCAGTTCTTC	CSARAGRTPYNEQFF
NA	TRBV5-1	TRBD1	TRBJ1-1	TGCGCCAGCAGCTTGGTAGGACAGGCCAGCGGTGGAGCTTTCTTT	CASSLVGQASGGAFF
few	TRBV12-3/TRBV12-4	TRBD1	TRBJ1-5	TGTGCCAGCAGTATCGCCTCTTTCGTCGGGACAGGGGATAATCAGCCCCAGCATTTT	CASSIASFVGTGDNQPQHF
many	TRBV29-1	TRBD1	TRBJ2-7	TGCAGCGTTCTCACAGGGGCGTACGAGCAGTACTTC	CSVLTGAYEQYF
many	TRBV7-2	NA	TRBJ1-5	TGTGCCAGCAGCTCAAAGCCGGCAGATAGCAATCAGCCCCAGCATTTT	CASSSKPADSNQPQHF
few	TRBV6-5	TRBD1	TRBJ2-1	TGTGCCAGCAGTTACTCTGGGACAGGGCGCCACAATGAGCAGTTCTTC	CASSYSGTGRHNEQFF
many	TRBV20-1	TRBD1	TRBJ2-1	TGCAGTGCTAGAGACCAGACAGGGATCCCCTACAATGAGCAGTTCTTC	CSARDQTGIPYNEQFF
NA	TRBV4-2	TRBD1	TRBJ2-1	TGTGCCAGCAGCCGACCGGGACAGCACAATGAGCAGTTCTTC	CASSRPGQHNEQFF
NA	TRBV28	TRBD1	TRBJ2-7	TGTGCCAGCAGTTTTGGACAGGGCTACTACGAGCAGTACTTC	CASSFGQGYYEQYF
many	TRBV30	NA	TRBJ1-1	TGTGCCTGGAGGGGGGACACTCTTTTGAACACTGAAGCTTTCTTT	CAWRGDTLLNTEAFF
many	TRBV3-1	NA	TRBJ1-1	TGTGCCAGCAGCCAAGGCAATCTGAACACTGAAGCTTTCTTT	CASSQGNLNTEAFF
NA	TRBV7-8	NA	TRBJ2-7	TGTGCCAGCAGCTCCAAACGCGGTCTCTGGGGGTACCGGGGGCCCGAGCAGTACTTC	CASSSKRGLWGYRGPEQYF
NA	TRBV6-2/TRBV6-3	TRBD1	TRBJ1-2	TGTGCCAGCAGTTTTGCCGGGACAGGGGCTTTTGGCTACACCTTC	CASSFAGTGAFGYTF
many	TRBV3-1	NA	TRBJ2-5	TGTGCCAGCAGCTCGGACCGAGAACGGGGTGCGGAGACCCAGTACTTC	CASSSDRERGAETQYF
many	TRBV12-3/TRBV12-4	TRBD1	TRBJ2-7	TGTGCCAGCAGTCACCGACAGGGAAACCGCTACGAGCAGTACTTC	CASSHRQGNRYEQYF
many	TRBV6-2/TRBV6-3	TRBD1	TRBJ2-7	TGTGCCAGCAGTTCAATCGGGACAGGAGCCTACGAGCAGTACTTC	CASSSIGTGAYEQYF